These T cell receptor beta chains were read from a single sample in a study of Ad26.COV2.S vaccination and SARS-CoV-2 variants. The protocol was immunoSEQ multiplex PCR, while the TCRdb copy is restricted to in-frame clones and leaves out a portion. The sample yields some 370,000 clones, under 90% seen once. Sequences were derived from peripheral blood, sampled in a trial of Ad26.COV2.S vaccine versus placebo. All receptors derive from a person aged 18-65 years who received the Ad26.COV2.S COVID-19 vaccine or a placebo. Each CDR3 is given with its conserved first and last residue. D genes are given only for firm matches. Size is omitted from some rows. Given values are once, few, many or a class for expanded clones.

TRBV6-5	-	TRBJ2-2	-	CASPGPTTGELFF	TGTGCCAGCCCAGGTCCTACGACCGGGGAGCTGTTTTTT
TRBV4-3	-	TRBJ1-3	-	CASSQEDRPGNTIYF	TGCGCCAGCAGCCAAGAGGACAGACCTGGAAACACCATATATTTT
TRBV19	-	TRBJ2-3	-	CASSIRSREPDTQYF	TGTGCCAGTAGTATTCGGTCGAGGGAGCCAGATACGCAGTATTTT
TRBV6-5	TRBD2	TRBJ2-1	once	CATRLAGGGENEQFF	TGTGCCACCCGACTAGCGGGAGGAGGGGAAAATGAGCAGTTCTTC
TRBV19	-	TRBJ2-1	-	CASSDIAGNEQFF	TGTGCCAGTAGTGATATTGCGGGGAATGAGCAGTTCTTC
TRBV6-2/TRBV6-3	-	TRBJ1-1	-	CASSKPVAGNTEAFF	TGTGCCAGCAGTAAGCCCGTCGCGGGGAACACTGAAGCTTTCTTT
TRBV30	TRBD1	TRBJ1-1	-	CAWSSTGESMNTEAFF	TGTGCCTGGAGCAGTACAGGGGAATCAATGAACACTGAAGCTTTCTTT
TRBV7-3	-	TRBJ2-5	-	CASSLTLGETQYF	TGTGCCAGCAGCTTAACGTTAGGGGAGACCCAGTACTTC
TRBV30	-	TRBJ2-2	-	CAWSVLVTGELFF	TGTGCCTGGAGTGTACTGGTGACCGGGGAGCTGTTTTTT
TRBV7-9	-	TRBJ2-1	-	CASSLQSPNEQFF	TGTGCCAGCAGCTTACAAAGCCCCAATGAGCAGTTCTTC
TRBV9	-	TRBJ2-1	-	CASSVEGRHYNEQFF	TGTGCCAGCAGCGTAGAAGGGAGACATTACAATGAGCAGTTCTTC
TRBV5-1	TRBD1	TRBJ1-1	-	CASSSRQGFEAFF	TGCGCCAGCAGCAGCAGACAGGGGTTTGAAGCTTTCTTT
TRBV4-3	-	TRBJ1-2	-	CASSQAARQASNYGYTF	TGCGCCAGCAGCCAGGCAGCCAGACAGGCCTCTAACTATGGCTACACCTTC
TRBV29-1	TRBD2	TRBJ2-1	-	CSLGGLVGSYNEQFF	TGCAGCCTTGGAGGACTAGTCGGTTCCTACAATGAGCAGTTCTTC
TRBV19	-	TRBJ2-1	-	CASSMRVSYNEQFF	TGTGCCAGTAGTATGCGGGTCTCCTACAATGAGCAGTTCTTC
TRBV6-5	TRBD1	TRBJ1-4	-	CASSSTGNGEKLFF	TGTGCCAGCAGTTCGACAGGGAACGGGGAAAAACTGTTTTTT
TRBV4-2	-	TRBJ1-1	-	CASSQEEGAEAFF	TGTGCCAGCAGCCAAGAGGAGGGGGCTGAAGCTTTCTTT
TRBV5-1	-	TRBJ1-2	-	CASSPRGRSNYGYTF	TGCGCCAGCAGCCCGAGAGGGAGGTCGAACTATGGCTACACCTTC
TRBV19	-	TRBJ2-1	-	CASSFVRPHTNEQFF	TGTGCCAGTAGTTTCGTGAGACCCCACACGAATGAGCAGTTCTTC
TRBV18	TRBD2	TRBJ2-1	-	CASSPTTSGVTNEQFF	TGTGCCAGCTCACCAACGACTAGCGGGGTCACCAATGAGCAGTTCTTC
TRBV2	TRBD1	TRBJ1-1	-	CASSGAGGTEAFF	TGTGCCAGCAGTGGAGCAGGGGGCACTGAAGCTTTCTTT
TRBV7-9	-	TRBJ1-1	-	CASSLDRGRENEAFF	TGTGCCAGCAGCTTAGATCGGGGGAGGGAGAATGAAGCTTTCTTT
TRBV11-3	-	TRBJ2-5	-	CASSYSKETQYF	TGTGCCAGCAGCTATTCAAAAGAGACCCAGTACTTC
TRBV12-3/TRBV12-4	-	TRBJ2-7	many	CASSPARLYEQYF	TGTGCCAGCAGTCCTGCCAGACTCTACGAGCAGTACTTC
TRBV5-1	-	TRBJ2-5	-	CASSSGGQYGETQYF	TGCGCCAGCAGCTCCGGGGGCCAATACGGGGAGACCCAGTACTTC
TRBV11-3	TRBD2	TRBJ2-2	-	CASSPGFPGGETGELFF	TGTGCCAGCAGCCCCGGTTTCCCGGGGGGGGAAACCGGGGAGCTGTTTTTT
TRBV4-3	TRBD2	TRBJ2-3	-	CASSQDIGGATDTQYF	TGCGCCAGCAGCCAAGATATCGGGGGGGCCACAGATACGCAGTATTTT
TRBV21-1	-	TRBJ1-2	-	CARGLDRGIYGYTF	TGTGCCAGGGGTTTGGACAGGGGGATTTATGGCTACACCTTC
TRBV19	TRBD1	TRBJ1-2	once	CASSAGQGYGYTF	TGTGCCAGTAGTGCGGGACAGGGCTATGGCTACACCTTC
TRBV11-2	-	TRBJ2-3	-	CASSSFSADTQYF	TGTGCCAGCAGCTCGTTCTCAGCAGATACGCAGTATTTT
TRBV29-1	-	TRBJ1-1	-	CSVTRDDEAFF	TGCAGCGTAACCCGGGACGATGAAGCTTTCTTT
TRBV6-6	TRBD2	TRBJ2-6	-	CASSLRTSGGLSGANVLTF	TGTGCCAGCAGTCTACGGACTAGCGGGGGGCTCTCTGGGGCCAACGTCCTGACTTTC
TRBV5-1	TRBD1	TRBJ1-1	-	CASSLSGTGEEAFF	TGCGCCAGCAGCTTGTCAGGGACAGGGGAAGAAGCTTTCTTT
TRBV6-2/TRBV6-3	-	TRBJ1-5	-	CASSFSFNQPQHF	TGTGCCAGCAGCTTCAGCTTCAATCAGCCCCAGCATTTT
TRBV5-1	TRBD2	TRBJ2-7	-	CASSLEGLYEQYF	TGCGCCAGCAGCTTGGAGGGACTATACGAGCAGTACTTC
TRBV5-1	-	TRBJ2-6	-	CASSSSSGANVLTF	TGCGCCAGCAGCTCGTCGTCTGGGGCCAACGTCCTGACTTTC
TRBV9	-	TRBJ2-5	-	CASSPLRQETQYF	TGTGCCAGCAGCCCCTTGCGTCAAGAGACCCAGTACTTC
TRBV7-3	-	TRBJ2-1	-	CASSRTSHTEQFF	TGTGCCAGCAGCCGTACTAGCCATACTGAGCAGTTCTTC
TRBV28	-	TRBJ1-5	-	CASSPRQGPLSNQPQHF	TGTGCCAGCAGTCCCCGGCAGGGGCCTTTAAGCAATCAGCCCCAGCATTTT
TRBV5-1	-	TRBJ2-5	few	CASSLALMETQYF	TGCGCCAGCAGCTTGGCCCTAATGGAGACCCAGTACTTC
TRBV28	-	TRBJ1-3	-	CASKPWGRTASSGNTIYF	TGTGCCAGCAAACCATGGGGCAGGACAGCGAGCTCTGGAAACACCATATATTTT
TRBV30	-	TRBJ2-7	once	CAWSVRRQASSYEQYF	TGTGCCTGGAGTGTACGGCGACAGGCGAGCTCCTACGAGCAGTACTTC
TRBV2	-	TRBJ1-4	few	CASTPVTNEKLFF	TGTGCCAGCACCCCCGTAACTAATGAAAAACTGTTTTTT
TRBV5-1	-	TRBJ2-3	-	CASSFETDTQYF	TGCGCCAGCAGCTTTGAAACAGATACGCAGTATTTT
TRBV30	-	TRBJ1-1	-	CAWSSGARLWEAFF	TGTGCCTGGAGCTCCGGGGCGCGGTTGTGGGAAGCTTTCTTT
TRBV24-1	-	TRBJ1-2	-	CATSDFIGPHGYTF	TGTGCCACCAGTGATTTTATAGGGCCCCATGGCTACACCTTC
TRBV5-1	TRBD1	TRBJ2-3	-	CASSFGTGGTDTQYF	TGCGCCAGCAGCTTTGGGACAGGGGGGACGGATACGCAGTATTTT
TRBV27	-	TRBJ2-7	-	CASSITTGSYEQYF	TGTGCCAGCAGTATTACGACAGGTTCCTACGAGCAGTACTTC